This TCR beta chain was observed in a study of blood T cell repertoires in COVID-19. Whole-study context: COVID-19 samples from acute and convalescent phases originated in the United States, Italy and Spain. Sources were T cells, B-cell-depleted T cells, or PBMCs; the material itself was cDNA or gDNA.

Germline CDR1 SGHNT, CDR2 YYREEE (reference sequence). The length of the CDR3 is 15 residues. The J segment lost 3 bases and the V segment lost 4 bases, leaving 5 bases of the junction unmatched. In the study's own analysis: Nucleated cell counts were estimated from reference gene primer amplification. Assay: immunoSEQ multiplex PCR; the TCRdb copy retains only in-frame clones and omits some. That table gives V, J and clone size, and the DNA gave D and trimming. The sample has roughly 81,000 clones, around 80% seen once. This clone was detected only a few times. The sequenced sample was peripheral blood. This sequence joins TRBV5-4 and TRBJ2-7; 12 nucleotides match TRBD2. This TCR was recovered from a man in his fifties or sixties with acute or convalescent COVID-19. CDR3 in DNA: TGTGCCAGCAGCCTGACTAGCGGGGGATACTACGAGCAGTACTTC. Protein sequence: CASSLTSGGYYEQYF.